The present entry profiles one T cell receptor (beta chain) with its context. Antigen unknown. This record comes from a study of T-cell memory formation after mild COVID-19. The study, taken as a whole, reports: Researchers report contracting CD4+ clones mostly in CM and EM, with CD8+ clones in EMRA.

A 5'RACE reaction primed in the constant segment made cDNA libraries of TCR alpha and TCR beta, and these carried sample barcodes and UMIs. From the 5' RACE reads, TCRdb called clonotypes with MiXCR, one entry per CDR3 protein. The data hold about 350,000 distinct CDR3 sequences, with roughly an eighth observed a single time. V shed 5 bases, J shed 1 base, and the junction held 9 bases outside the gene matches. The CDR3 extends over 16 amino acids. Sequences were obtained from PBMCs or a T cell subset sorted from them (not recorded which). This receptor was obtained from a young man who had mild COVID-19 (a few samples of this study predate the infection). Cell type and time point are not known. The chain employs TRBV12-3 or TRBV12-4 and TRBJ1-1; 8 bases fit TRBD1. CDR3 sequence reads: CASSNSRGRGNTEAFF. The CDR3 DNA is TGTGCCAGCAGTAATTCCAGGGGGCGAGGGAACACTGAAGCTTTCTTT.